This entry lists 20 T cell receptor beta chains sequenced from one sample in a study of cytomegalovirus exposure and HLA in healthy donors. The PCR was carried out with 60 Vbeta primers and 13 Jbeta primers. Profiled with immunoSEQ multiplex PCR; TCRdb holds only in-frame clones, not every one. The table has 100,000 to 150,000 clones, around 72% seen once. Sequenced material: PBMCs. The receptors derive from a man between 45 and 60 years old in good health and CMV-seropositive.

This chain connects TRBV5-1 to TRBJ2-1; TRBD1 matches at 8 bases. This CDR3 is built from 16 residues. Germline assignment: CDR1 SGHRS and CDR2 YFSETQ. Unmatched junction bases numbered 14, after V lost 4 bases and J lost 8 bases. CDR3 sequence: CASSQGLNRGDDEQFF. For the CDR3, the DNA is TGCGCCAGCAGCCAGGGACTCAACAGGGGGGACGATGAGCAGTTCTTC.

The chain employs TRBV9 and TRBJ1-1; 7 bases are a match to TRBD1. Trimming took 7 bases from V and 5 from J; bases not matched to a gene: 8. Germline assignment: CDR1 SGDLS and CDR2 YYNGEE. There are 13 residues in the CDR3. The CDR3, as DNA: TGTGCCAGCTCCCGGGACAGTGGAACTGAAGCTTTCTTT. Translation gives CASSRDSGTEAFF.

This chain uses TRBV2 with TRBJ1-1; perhaps TRBD1 as D (5 bases). The CDR3 runs 14 residues. Germline CDR1 and CDR2: SNHLY and FYNNEI. V was trimmed by 6 bases and J by 6 bases, leaving 17 bases between them. The chain's CDR3 is CASRETVLLAEAFF. CDR3 bases: TGTGCCAGCAGGGAGACAGTTCTCTTAGCTGAAGCTTTCTTT. Full variable domain (remainder filled in from reference TRBV2 and TRBJ1-1): EPEVTQTPSHQVTQMGQEVILRCVPISNHLYFYWYRQILGQKVEFLVSFYNNEISEKSEIFDDQFSVERPDGSNFTLKIRSTKLEDSAMYFCASRETVLLAEAFFGQGTRLTVV.

A single count supports this clone. The chain recombines TRBV7-2 with TRBJ2-5, with D perhaps TRBD2 (6 bases). The CDR3 consists of 15 residues. Germline loops: CDR1 SGHTA, CDR2 FQGNSA. V was pared by 3 bases and J by 5 bases, with 16 bases between. The CDR3 coding sequence is TGTGCCAGCAGCTTCTGGGCGGGCGGAGGGGAGACCCAGTACTTC. It translates to CASSFWAGGGETQYF.

This chain links TRBV5-4 with TRBJ1-2, with TRBD1 matching over 7 bases. This CDR3 is 13 amino acids long. Losses at the gene ends were 4 bases for V and 6 bases for J; bases not matched to a gene: 6. Per the germline V gene, CDR1 is SGHNT and CDR2 is YYREEE (reference sequence). The CDR3 region is CASSGRQGDGYTF. CDR3 nucleotide sequence: TGTGCCAGCAGCGGGCGACAGGGCGATGGCTACACCTTC.

This clone was seen a single time. The gene calls are TRBV19 and TRBJ2-7; 7 positions agree with TRBD1. The V gene end was trimmed by 6 bases and the J gene end by 3 bases; junction bases not matched to a gene: 11. CDR1 is LNHDA and CDR2 is SQIVND in the germline V gene (reference sequence). The CDR3 is 15 residues long. This chain's CDR3 is CASRKYAGGNYEQYF. The CDR3 DNA sequence: TGTGCCAGTAGAAAGTACGCAGGGGGAAACTACGAGCAGTACTTC.

Remarks on this clone: No DNA is shown, since the ends of the CDR3 on it are uncertain; the CDR3 is the one TCRdb lists. The chain is built from TRBV27 and TRBJ2-2; the table assigns TRBD2, which was not confirmed against the DNA. Both ends counted, the CDR3 spans 16 residues. Germline CDR1 reads MNHEY; CDR2 reads SMNVEV (reference sequence). CDR3 protein: CASSSGQRGNTGELFF.

The chain links TRBV11-2 to TRBJ1-4, with 9 bases fitting TRBD1. The germline CDR1 and CDR2 sequences are SGHAT and FQNNGV. The CDR3 totals 13 residues. Trimming at V came to 10 bases and at J to 8 bases, leaving 8 bases not matched to a gene. Here the CDR3 reads CATRDRVDEKLFF. DNA of the CDR3: TGTGCCACCAGGGACAGGGTAGACGAAAAACTGTTTTTT.

This clone was recorded once. Here the CDR3 reads CATATYGRRRGTGELFF. The DNA of the CDR3 is TGTGCCACCGCCACCTACGGGAGAAGGAGGGGCACCGGGGAGCTGTTTTTT. This chain joins TRBV15 and TRBJ2-2; TRBD2 might be the D (6 bases). There are 17 residues in the CDR3. V was cut by 8 bases and J by 4 bases, with 23 bases left in between. CDR1 and CDR2 from the germline V gene are LNHNV and YYDKDF (reference sequence).

The CDR3 is CASTSYGGNEQFF. DNA of the CDR3: TGTGCCAGTACTAGTTACGGTGGGAATGAGCAGTTCTTC. J is TRBJ2-1 and V is TRBV2; D possibly corresponds to TRBD2 (5 bases). V was shortened by 9 bases and J by 7 bases, with 16 bases between the two germline ends. Looked up from germline, CDR1 is SNHLY and CDR2 is FYNNEI. The CDR3 is 13 residues long.

CDR3 region: CSVGGKETQYF. The DNA for the CDR3 is TGCAGCGTTGGAGGTAAAGAGACCCAGTACTTC. J is TRBJ2-5 and V is TRBV29-1; D is unresolved. This CDR3 spans 11 amino acids. V shed 4 bases and J shed 3 bases, with 6 bases lying between them. Germline assignment: CDR1 SQVTM and CDR2 ANQGSEA.

The V gene is TRBV5-1, the J gene TRBJ2-2, with D perhaps matching TRBD1 (5 bases). The V gene lost 4 bases and the J gene lost 0 bases, with 10 bases spanning the gap. CDR3 length: 15 amino acids. Germline V gene data show CDR1 as SGHRS and CDR2 as YFSETQ. CDR3 in DNA: TGCGCCAGCAGCGCCGGACACACGAACACCGGGGAGCTGTTTTTT. Its protein is CASSAGHTNTGELFF.

This clone was recorded a few times. The rearrangement links TRBV27 to TRBJ2-7; D uncertain. Germline values: CDR1 MNHEY, CDR2 SMNVEV (reference sequence). CDR3 size: 14 residues. Trimming took 7 bases from V and 6 from J, leaving 19 bases between them. CDR3 sequence (DNA): TGTGCCAGCAACCTTGGCGGAGCCTTGGGCGAGCAGTACTTC. It encodes CASNLGGALGEQYF.

The chain joins TRBV5-1 to TRBJ2-1, with 9 bases identical to TRBD2. In germline, CDR1 is SGHRS, CDR2 YFSETQ. Unmatched junction bases numbered 3, after V lost 4 bases and J lost 4 bases. The CDR3 length is 14 residues. The CDR3 nucleotides read TGCGCCAGCAGCCGGGCGGGGGGGTACAATGAGCAGTTCTTC. Encoded protein: CASSRAGGYNEQFF.

This clone showed up just once. The V call is TRBV7-9, the J call TRBJ2-7, with 11 bases identical to TRBD2. The germline CDR1 and CDR2 sequences are SEHNR and FQNEAQ (reference sequence). V shed 1 base, J shed 3 bases, and the junction held 5 bases outside the gene matches. There are 16 residues in the CDR3. The CDR3 is CASSLVVAGGVYEQYF. The DNA for the CDR3 is TGTGCCAGCAGCTTAGTGGTAGCGGGAGGGGTCTACGAGCAGTACTTC.

This clone was counted between two and nine times. The CDR3, as DNA: TGTGCCAGCAGCCAGACTCGACAGGGGGAAGCTTTCTTT. This gives the protein CASSQTRQGEAFF. The chain couples TRBV7-2 to TRBJ1-1; 8 nucleotides match TRBD1. V shed 5 bases, J shed 8 bases, and the junction held 7 bases outside the gene matches. The germline V gene has CDR1 SGHTA and CDR2 FQGNSA. CDR3 length equals 13 residues.

This chain uses TRBV5-4 with TRBJ1-1; D not certain. Germline assignment: CDR1 SGHNT and CDR2 YYREEE (reference sequence). The CDR3 runs 12 residues. V dropped 4 bases and J dropped 8 bases, with 12 bases sitting between them. CDR3 region: CASSRPSSEAFF. The CDR3 DNA reads as TGTGCCAGCAGCCGCCCTAGTTCAGAAGCTTTCTTT.

This rearrangement joins TRBV5-6 to TRBJ2-7; no reliable D call. Germline CDR1 is SGHDT and CDR2 is YYEEEE. The CDR3 consists of 12 residues. V shed 4 bases and J shed 7 bases, with 12 bases lying between them. The CDR3 bases are TGTGCCAGCAGCATGACCTTCGGGGAGCAGTACTTC. Translation gives CASSMTFGEQYF.

Regarding this clone: Because the CDR3's place on the DNA is in doubt, the DNA is left out and the CDR3 is given as listed by TCRdb. V and J are TRBV6-5 and TRBJ2-7; TRBD1 is the table's D call and was not checked against the DNA. A total of 14 residues make up the CDR3, ends included. Germline V CDR1 and CDR2: MNHEY, SVGAGI. The CDR3 sequence is CASNWGQGAIADHF.

The chain joins TRBV29-1 to TRBJ1-5, with 7 bases aligning to TRBD1. Looked up from germline, CDR1 is SQVTM and CDR2 is ANQGSEA. The CDR3 has 13 residues. V lost 1 base to trimming and J lost 6 bases; unmatched junction nucleotides: 3. The CDR3 sequence is CSVEGQGGQPQHF. In DNA form, the CDR3 reads TGCAGCGTTGAAGGACAGGGTGGTCAGCCCCAGCATTTT.